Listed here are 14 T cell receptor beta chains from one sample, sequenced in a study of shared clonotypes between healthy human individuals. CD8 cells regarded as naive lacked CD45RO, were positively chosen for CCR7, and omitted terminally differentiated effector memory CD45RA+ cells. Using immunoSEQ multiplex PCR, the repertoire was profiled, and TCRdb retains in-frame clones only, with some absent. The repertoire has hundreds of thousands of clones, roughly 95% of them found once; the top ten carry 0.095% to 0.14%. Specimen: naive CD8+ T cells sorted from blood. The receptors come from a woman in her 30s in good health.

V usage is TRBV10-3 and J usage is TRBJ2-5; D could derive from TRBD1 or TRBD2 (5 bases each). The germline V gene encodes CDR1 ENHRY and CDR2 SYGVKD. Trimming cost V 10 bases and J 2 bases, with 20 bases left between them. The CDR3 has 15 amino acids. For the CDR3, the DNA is TGTGCCACTCGGCCCGCATGGGGCGGGCAAGAGACCCAGTACTTC. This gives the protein CATRPAWGGQETQYF.

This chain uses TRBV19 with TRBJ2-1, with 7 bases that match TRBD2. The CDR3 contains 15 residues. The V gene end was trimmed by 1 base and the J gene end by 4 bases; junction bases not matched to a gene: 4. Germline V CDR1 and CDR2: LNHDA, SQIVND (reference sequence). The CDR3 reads CASSIGRTSYNEQFF. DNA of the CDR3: TGTGCCAGTAGTATAGGAAGGACTAGTTACAATGAGCAGTTCTTC. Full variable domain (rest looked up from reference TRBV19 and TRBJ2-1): DGGITQSPKYLFRKEGQNVTLSCEQNLNHDAMYWYRQDPGQGLRLIYYSQIVNDFQKGDIAEGYSVSREKKESFPLTVTSAQKNPTAFYLCASSIGRTSYNEQFFGPGTRLTVL.

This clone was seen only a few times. The CDR3 loop reads CASSYEMLNTEAFF. Here the CDR3 DNA reads TGTGCCAGCAGTTATGAAATGCTGAACACTGAAGCTTTCTTT. The chain combines TRBV28 with TRBJ1-1; D not certain. The V gene lost 4 bases and the J gene lost 0 bases, with 9 bases spanning the gap. The germline CDR1 and CDR2 sequences are MDHEN and SYDVKM. The CDR3 totals 14 residues.

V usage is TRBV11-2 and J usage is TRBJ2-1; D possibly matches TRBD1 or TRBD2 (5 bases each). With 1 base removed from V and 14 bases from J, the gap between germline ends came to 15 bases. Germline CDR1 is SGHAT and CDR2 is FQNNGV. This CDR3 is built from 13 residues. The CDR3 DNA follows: TGTGCCAGCAGCTTAGGGGGTCGGGACGTGGAGTTCTTC. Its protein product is CASSLGGRDVEFF.

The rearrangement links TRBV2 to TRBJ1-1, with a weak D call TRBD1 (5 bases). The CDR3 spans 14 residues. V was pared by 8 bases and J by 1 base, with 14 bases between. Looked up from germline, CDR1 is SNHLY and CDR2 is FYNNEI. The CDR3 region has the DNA TGTGCCAGCGCCGGAGGGGATTCGAACACTGAAGCTTTCTTT. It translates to CASAGGDSNTEAFF.

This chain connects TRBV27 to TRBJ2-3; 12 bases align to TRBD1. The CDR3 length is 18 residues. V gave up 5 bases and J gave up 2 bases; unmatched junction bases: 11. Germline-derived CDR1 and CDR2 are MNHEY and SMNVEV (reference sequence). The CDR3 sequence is CASSSRDRGLWVTDTQYF. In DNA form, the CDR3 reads TGTGCCAGCAGTAGCCGGGACAGGGGGCTTTGGGTCACAGATACGCAGTATTTT.

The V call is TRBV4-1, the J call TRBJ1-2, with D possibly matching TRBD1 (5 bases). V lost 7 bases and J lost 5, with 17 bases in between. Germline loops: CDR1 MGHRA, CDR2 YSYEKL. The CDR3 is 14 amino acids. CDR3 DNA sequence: TGCGCCAGCACCCCCGAACGGGGGGGGTATGGCTACACCTTC. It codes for CASTPERGGYGYTF.

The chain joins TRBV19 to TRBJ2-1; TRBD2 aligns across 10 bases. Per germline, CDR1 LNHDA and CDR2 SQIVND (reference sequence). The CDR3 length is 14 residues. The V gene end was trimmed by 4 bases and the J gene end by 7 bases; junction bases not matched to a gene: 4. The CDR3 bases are TGTGCCAGTAGTAGACTAGCGGGTAAAAATGAGCAGTTCTTC. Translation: CASSRLAGKNEQFF.

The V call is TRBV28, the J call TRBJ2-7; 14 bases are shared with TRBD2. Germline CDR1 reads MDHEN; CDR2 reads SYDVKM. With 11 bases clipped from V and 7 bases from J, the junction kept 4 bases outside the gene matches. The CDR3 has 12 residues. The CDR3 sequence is CAVGLAGGEQYF. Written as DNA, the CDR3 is TGTGCCGTTGGACTAGCGGGAGGAGAGCAGTACTTC.

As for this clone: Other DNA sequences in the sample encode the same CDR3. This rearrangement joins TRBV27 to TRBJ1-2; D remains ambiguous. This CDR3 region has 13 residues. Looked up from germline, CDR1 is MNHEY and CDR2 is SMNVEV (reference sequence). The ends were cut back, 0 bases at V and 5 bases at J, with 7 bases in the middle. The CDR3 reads CASSLSVGYGYTF. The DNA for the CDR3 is TGTGCCAGCAGTTTATCGGTGGGGTATGGCTACACCTTC.

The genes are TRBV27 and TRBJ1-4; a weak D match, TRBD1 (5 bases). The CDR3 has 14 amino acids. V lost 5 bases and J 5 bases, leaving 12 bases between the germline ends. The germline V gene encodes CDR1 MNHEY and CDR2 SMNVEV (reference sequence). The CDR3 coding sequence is TGTGCCAGCAGTCCGGGACGGAGAAATGAAAAACTGTTTTTT. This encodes CASSPGRRNEKLFF. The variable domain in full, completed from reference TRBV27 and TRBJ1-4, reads EAQVTQNPRYLITVTGKKLTVTCSQNMNHEYMSWYRQDPGLGLRQIYYSMNVEVTDKGDVPEGYKVSRKEKRNFPLILESPSPNQTSLYFCASSPGRRNEKLFFGSGTQLSVL.

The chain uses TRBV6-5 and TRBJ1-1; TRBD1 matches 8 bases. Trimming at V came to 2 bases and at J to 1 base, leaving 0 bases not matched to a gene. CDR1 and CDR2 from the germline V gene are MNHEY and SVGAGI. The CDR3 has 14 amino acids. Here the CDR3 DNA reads TGTGCCAGCAGTTACGGGACAGGGAACACTGAAGCTTTCTTT. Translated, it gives CASSYGTGNTEAFF.

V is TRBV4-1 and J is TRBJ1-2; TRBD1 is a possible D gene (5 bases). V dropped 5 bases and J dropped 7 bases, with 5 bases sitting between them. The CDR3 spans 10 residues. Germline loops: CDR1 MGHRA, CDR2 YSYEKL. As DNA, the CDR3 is TGCGCCAGCAGCGGGGCTGGCTACACCTTC. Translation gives CASSGAGYTF.

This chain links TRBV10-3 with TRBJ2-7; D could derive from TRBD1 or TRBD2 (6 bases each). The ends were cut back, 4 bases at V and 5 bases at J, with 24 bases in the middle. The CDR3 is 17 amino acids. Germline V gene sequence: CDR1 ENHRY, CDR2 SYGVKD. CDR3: CAISGLGLEGVGNEQYF. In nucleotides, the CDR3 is TGTGCCATCAGTGGGTTAGGACTGGAGGGGGTCGGGAACGAGCAGTACTTC.